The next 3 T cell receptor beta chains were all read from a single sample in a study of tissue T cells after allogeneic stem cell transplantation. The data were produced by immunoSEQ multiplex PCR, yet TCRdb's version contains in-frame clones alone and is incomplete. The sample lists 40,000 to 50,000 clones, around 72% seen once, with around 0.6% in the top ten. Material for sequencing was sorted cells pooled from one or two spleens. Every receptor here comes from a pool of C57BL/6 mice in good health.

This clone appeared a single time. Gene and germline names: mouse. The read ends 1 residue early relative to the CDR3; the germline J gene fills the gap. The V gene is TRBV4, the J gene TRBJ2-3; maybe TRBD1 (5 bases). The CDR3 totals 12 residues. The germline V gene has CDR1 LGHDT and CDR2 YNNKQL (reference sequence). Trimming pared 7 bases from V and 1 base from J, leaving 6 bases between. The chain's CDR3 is CASTQGAETLYF. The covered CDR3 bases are TGTGCCAGCACACAGGGTGCAGAAACGCTGTAT.

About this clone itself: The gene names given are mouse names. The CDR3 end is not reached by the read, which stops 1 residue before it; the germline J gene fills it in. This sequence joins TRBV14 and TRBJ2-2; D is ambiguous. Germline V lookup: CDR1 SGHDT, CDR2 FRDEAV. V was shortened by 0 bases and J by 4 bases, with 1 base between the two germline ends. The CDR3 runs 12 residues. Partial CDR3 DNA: TGTGCCAGCAGTTTCTTCACCGGGCAGCTCTAC. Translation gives CASSFFTGQLY. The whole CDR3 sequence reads CASSFFTGQLYF.

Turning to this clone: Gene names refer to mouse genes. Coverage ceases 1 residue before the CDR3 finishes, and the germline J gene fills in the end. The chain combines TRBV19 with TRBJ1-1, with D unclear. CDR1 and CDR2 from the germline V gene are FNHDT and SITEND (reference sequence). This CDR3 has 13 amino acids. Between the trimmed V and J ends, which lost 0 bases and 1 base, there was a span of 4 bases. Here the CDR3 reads CASSIGTNTEVFF. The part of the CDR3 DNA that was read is TGTGCCAGCAGTATAGGGACGAACACAGAAGTCTTC.